Listed here is a single TCR beta chain. No antigen is known for it. The sample is drawn from a study of PD-1 blockade in classical Hodgkin lymphoma. Generated by immunoSEQ multiplex PCR, the TCRdb table keeps only in-frame clones and is missing some. The sample has tens of thousands of clones; 75% to 90% are singletons. Study-level points and caveats: Although disease activity or prior therapy may be involved, causes of the repertoire differences remain undefined.

This CDR3 comprises 17 residues. The V gene lost 4 bases and the J gene lost 1 base, with 17 bases spanning the gap. The V gene's germline CDR1 is MGHRA and CDR2 YSYEKL. No patient escaped relapse after autologous stem cell transplantation, and brentuximab vedotin exposure varied. This specimen was peripheral blood mononuclear cells (PBMCs), taken at baseline. The clonotype comes from a human donor with classical Hodgkin lymphoma. V gene TRBV4-1 combines with J gene TRBJ2-1, with D tentatively TRBD1 (6 bases). The CDR3 DNA sequence: TGCGCCAGCAGCCCCTGGACAGAGGACGGGTCCTACAATGAGCAGTTCTTC. This encodes CASSPWTEDGSYNEQFF.